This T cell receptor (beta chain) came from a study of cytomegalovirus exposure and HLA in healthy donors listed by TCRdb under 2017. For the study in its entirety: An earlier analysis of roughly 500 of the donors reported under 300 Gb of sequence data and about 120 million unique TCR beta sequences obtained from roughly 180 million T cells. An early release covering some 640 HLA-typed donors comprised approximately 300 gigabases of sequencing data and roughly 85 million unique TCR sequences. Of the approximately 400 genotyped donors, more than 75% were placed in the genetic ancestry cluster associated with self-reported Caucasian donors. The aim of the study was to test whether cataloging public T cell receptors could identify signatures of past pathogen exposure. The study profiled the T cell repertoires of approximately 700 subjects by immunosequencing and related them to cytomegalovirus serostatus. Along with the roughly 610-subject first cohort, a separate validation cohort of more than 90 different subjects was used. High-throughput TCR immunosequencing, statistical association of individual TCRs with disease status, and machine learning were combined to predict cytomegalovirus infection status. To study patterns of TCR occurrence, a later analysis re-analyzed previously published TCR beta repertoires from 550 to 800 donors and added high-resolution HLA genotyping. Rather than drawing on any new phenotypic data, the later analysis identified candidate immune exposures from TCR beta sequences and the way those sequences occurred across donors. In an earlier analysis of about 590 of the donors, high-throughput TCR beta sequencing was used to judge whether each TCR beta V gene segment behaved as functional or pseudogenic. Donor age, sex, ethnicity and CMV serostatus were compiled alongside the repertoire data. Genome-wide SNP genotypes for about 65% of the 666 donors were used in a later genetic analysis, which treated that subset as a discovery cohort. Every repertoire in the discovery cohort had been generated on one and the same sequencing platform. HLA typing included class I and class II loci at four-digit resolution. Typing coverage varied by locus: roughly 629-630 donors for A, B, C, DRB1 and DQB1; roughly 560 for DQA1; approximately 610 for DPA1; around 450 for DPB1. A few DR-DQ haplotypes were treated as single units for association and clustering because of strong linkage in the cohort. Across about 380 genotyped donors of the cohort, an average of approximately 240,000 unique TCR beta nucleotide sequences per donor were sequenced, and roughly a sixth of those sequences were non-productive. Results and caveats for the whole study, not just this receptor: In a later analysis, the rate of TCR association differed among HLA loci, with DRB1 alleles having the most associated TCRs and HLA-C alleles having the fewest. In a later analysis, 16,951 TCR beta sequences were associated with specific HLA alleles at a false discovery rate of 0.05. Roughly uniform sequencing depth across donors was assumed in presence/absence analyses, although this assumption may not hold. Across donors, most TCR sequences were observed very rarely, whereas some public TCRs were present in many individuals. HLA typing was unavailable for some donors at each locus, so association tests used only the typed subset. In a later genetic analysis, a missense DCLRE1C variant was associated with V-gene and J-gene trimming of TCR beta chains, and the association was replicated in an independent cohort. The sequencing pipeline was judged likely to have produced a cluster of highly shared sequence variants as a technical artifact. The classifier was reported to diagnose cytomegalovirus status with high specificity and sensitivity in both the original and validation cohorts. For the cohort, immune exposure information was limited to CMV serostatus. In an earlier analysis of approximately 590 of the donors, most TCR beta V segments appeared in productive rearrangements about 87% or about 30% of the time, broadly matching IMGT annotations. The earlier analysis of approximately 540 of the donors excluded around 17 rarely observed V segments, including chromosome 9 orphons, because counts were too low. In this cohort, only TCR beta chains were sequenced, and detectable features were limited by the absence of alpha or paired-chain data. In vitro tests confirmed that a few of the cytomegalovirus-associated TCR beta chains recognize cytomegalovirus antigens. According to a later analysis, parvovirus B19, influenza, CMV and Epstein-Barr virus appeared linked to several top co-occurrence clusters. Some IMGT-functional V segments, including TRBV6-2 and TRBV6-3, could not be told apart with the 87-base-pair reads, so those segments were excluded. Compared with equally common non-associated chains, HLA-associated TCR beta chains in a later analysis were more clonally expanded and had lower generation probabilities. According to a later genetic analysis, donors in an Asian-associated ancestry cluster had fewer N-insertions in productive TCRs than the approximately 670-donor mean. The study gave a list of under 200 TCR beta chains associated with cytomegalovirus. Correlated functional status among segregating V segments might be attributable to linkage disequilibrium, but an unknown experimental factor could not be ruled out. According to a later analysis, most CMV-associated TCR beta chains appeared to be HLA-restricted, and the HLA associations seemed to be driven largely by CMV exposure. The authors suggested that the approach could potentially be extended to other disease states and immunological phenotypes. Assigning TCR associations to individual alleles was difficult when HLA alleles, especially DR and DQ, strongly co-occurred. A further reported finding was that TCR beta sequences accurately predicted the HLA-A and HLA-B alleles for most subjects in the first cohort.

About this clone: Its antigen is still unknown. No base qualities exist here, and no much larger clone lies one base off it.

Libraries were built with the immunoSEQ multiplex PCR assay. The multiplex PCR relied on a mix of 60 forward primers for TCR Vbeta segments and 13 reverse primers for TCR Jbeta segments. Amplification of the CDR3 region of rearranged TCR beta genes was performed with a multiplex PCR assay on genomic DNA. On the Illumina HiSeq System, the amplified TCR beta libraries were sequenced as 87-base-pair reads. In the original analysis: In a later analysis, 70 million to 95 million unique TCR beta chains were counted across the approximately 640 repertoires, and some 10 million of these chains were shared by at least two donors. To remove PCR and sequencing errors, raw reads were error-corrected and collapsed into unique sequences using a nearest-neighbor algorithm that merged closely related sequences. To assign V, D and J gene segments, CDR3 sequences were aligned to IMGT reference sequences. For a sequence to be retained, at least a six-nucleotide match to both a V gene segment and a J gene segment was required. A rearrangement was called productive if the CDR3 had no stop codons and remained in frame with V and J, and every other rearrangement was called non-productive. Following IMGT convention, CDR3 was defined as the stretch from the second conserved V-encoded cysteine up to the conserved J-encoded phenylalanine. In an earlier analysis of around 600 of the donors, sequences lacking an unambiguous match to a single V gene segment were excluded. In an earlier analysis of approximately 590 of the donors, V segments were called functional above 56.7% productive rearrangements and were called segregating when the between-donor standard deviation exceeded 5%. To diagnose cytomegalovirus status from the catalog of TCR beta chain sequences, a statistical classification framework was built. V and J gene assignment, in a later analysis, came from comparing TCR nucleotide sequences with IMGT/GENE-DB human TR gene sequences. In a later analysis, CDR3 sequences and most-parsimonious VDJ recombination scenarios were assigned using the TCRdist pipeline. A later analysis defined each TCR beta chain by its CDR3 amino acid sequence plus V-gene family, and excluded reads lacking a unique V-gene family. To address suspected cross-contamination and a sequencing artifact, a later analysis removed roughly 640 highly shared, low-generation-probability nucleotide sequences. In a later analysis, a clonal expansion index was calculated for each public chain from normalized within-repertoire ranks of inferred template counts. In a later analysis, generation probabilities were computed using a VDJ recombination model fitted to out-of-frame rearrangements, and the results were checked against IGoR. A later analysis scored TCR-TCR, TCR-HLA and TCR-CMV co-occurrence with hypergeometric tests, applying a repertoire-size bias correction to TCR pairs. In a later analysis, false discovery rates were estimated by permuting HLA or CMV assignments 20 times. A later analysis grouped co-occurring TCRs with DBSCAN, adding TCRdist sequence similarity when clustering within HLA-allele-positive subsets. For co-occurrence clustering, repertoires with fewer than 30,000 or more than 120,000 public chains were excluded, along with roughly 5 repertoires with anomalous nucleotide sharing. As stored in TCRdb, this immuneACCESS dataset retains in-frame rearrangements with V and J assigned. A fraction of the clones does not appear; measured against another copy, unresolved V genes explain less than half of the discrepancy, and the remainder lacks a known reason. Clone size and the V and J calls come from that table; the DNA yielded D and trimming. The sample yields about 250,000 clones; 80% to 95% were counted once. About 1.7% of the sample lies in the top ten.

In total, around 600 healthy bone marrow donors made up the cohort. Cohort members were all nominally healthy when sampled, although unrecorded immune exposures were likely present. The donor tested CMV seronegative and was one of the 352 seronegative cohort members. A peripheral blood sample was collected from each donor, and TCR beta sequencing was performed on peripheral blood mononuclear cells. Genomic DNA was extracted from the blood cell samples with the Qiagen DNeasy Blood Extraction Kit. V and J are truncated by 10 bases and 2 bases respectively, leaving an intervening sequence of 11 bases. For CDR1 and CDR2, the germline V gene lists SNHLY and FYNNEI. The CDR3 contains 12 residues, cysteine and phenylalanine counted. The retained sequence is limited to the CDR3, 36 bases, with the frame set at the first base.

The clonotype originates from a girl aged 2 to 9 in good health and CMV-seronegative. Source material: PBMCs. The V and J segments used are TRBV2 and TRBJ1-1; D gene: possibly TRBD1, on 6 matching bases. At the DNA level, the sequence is TGTGCCACGGACAGCGAAAACACTGAAGCTTTCTTT. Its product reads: CATDSENTEAFF.